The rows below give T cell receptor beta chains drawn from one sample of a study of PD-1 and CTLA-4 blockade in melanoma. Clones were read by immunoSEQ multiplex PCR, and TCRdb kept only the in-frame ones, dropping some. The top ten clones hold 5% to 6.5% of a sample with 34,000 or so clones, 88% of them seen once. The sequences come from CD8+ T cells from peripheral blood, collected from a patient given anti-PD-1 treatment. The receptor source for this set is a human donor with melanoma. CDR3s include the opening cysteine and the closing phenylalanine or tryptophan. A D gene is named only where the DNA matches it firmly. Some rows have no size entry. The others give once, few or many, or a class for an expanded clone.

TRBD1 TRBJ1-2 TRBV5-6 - TGTGCCAGCGGGGAGGGGGCCGGGGACACCTTC CASGEGAGDTF
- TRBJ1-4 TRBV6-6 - TGTGCCAGCAGTTTCCTCATACAGGGTAGTGATGAAAAACTGTTTTTT CASSFLIQGSDEKLFF
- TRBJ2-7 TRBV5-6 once TGTGCCAGCAGCTTGGGGCAGTCCTACGAGCAGTACTTC CASSLGQSYEQYF
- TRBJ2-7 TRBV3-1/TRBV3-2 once TGTGCCAGCAGCCACCCGGAGTCCGGGGTCGAGCAGTACTTC CASSHPESGVEQYF
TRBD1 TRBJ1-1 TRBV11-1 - TGTGCCAGCAGCTTCGGGACAGGGGGCGCGGACACTGAAGCTTTCTTT CASSFGTGGADTEAFF
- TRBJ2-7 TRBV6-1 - TGTGCCAGCAGTGAGTTTCAGGGAATCTCTTCCTACGAGCAGTACTTC CASSEFQGISSYEQYF
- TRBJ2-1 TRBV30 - TGTGCCTGGAGTCTTTTGTCACACTACAATGAGCAGTTCTTC CAWSLLSHYNEQFF
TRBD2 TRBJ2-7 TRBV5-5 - TGTGCCAGCAGCTTGGGACTAGCGGTTTACGAGCAGTACTTC CASSLGLAVYEQYF
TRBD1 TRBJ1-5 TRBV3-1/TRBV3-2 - TGTGCCAGCAGCCACCCCTGGGACAGGGGGAGGCATCAGCCCCAGCATTTT CASSHPWDRGRHQPQHF
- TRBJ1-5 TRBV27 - TGTGCCAGCAAAAGGGCGGGCAATCAGCCCCAGCATTTT CASKRAGNQPQHF
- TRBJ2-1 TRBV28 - TGTGCCAGCAGGACCGGGCCCTACAATGAGCAGTTCTTC CASRTGPYNEQFF
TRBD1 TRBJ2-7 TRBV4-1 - TGCGCCAGCAGCCCCCGTTCCGGGACAGTCATCGACGAGCAGTACTTC CASSPRSGTVIDEQYF
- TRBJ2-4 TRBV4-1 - TGCGCCAGCAGCCAAGACAGGGGCAAAAACATTCAGTACTTC CASSQDRGKNIQYF
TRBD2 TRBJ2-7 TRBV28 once TGTGCCAGCAGTTTACCTCAATTAGCGGGGGGCTCCTACGAGCAGTACTTC CASSLPQLAGGSYEQYF
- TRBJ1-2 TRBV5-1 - TGCGCCAGCAGCTTGCTGGGAGCTAACTATGGCTACACCTTC CASSLLGANYGYTF
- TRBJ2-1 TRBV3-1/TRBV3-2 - TGTGCCAGCAGCCCCCTAGGAGGCTCCTACAATGAGCAGTTCTTC CASSPLGGSYNEQFF
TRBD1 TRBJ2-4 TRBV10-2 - TGCGCCAGCAGTGAGTACTCACTACAGGGGGGAAACATTCAGTACTTC CASSEYSLQGGNIQYF
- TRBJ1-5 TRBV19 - TGTGCCAGCTCGTCGCGGACCCCCCTGGATCAGCCCCAGCATTTT CASSSRTPLDQPQHF
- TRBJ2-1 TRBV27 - TGTGCCAGCAGTTTAGGGCAGGGATTCAATGAGCAGTTCTTC CASSLGQGFNEQFF
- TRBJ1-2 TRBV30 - TGTGCCTGGAGTAAACCGGCGGGCTACACCTTC CAWSKPAGYTF
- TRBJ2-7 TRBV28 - TGTGCCAGCAGGCGCTACGAGCAGTACTTC CASRRYEQYF
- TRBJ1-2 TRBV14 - TGTGCCAGCAGCCAAGGGGCTAACTATGGCTACACCTTC CASSQGANYGYTF
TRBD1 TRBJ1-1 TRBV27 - TGTGCCAGCAGTTTGCCCGGACAGGGCCGAAGGAACACTGAAGCTTTCTTT CASSLPGQGRRNTEAFF
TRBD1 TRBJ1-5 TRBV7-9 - TGTGCCAGCAGCGGGGGACAGGGGGCCTTTCAGCCCCAGCATTTT CASSGGQGAFQPQHF
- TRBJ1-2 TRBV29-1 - TGCAGCGTTGAGCAAGACAGCGGGGTTAACTATGGCTACACCTTC CSVEQDSGVNYGYTF
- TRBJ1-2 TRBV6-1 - TGTGCCAGCAGCCCCTTCGGGATCTATGGCTACACCTTC CASSPFGIYGYTF
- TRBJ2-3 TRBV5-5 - TGTGCCAGCAGCTTAATGGACGGAGGGAGGGATACGCAGTATTTT CASSLMDGGRDTQYF
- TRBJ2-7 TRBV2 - TGTGCCAGCAGTGAGGGGGCCAGTCACGAGCAGTACTTC CASSEGASHEQYF
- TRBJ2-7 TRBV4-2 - TGTGCCAGCAGCCAAGGACAGATAATGTACGAGCAGTACTTC CASSQGQIMYEQYF
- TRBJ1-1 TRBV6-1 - TGTGCCAGCAGTGAAGAGGGGGGGCCGTCGGGCGCTTTCTTT CASSEEGGPSGAFF
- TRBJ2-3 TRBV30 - TGTGCCTGGAGTGTAGGCGGTGCAGATACGCAGTATTTT CAWSVGGADTQYF
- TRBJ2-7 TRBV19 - TGTGCCAGTAGTCCCCGGGGTGTCTCCTACGAGCAGTACTTC CASSPRGVSYEQYF
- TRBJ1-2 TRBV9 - TGTGCCAGCAGCGTAGAAACAGGCTATGGCTACACCTTC CASSVETGYGYTF
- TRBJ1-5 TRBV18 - TGTGCCAGCTCACCGGACAGCGTATTCAGCAATCAGCCCCAGCATTTT CASSPDSVFSNQPQHF
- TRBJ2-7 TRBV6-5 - TGTGCCAGCAGTTACGGAGGCGGAGGGGCCTACGAGCAGTACTTC CASSYGGGGAYEQYF
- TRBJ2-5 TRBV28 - TGTGCCAGCAGTTTTTGGAACTCCGGGGAAGAGACCCAGTACTTC CASSFWNSGEETQYF
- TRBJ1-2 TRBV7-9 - TGTGCCAGCAGCTCCGGACAGACCCTCCTGGACACCTTC CASSSGQTLLDTF
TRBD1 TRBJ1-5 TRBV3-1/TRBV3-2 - TGTGCCAGCAGCCAAGACCGTGGACAGGGTTGGGTTCAGCCCCAGCATTTT CASSQDRGQGWVQPQHF
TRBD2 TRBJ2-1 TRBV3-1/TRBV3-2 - TGTGCCAGCAGTCTTATGGGAGGCAGCGGGGGGAGCTCCTACAATGAGCAGTTCTTC CASSLMGGSGGSSYNEQFF
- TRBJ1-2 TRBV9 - TGTGCCAGCAGCGTAGGTGGCGGAGACTATGGCTACACCTTC CASSVGGGDYGYTF
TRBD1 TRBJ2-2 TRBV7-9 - TGTGCCAGCAGCTTCCAGGGGGCTAACACCGGGGAGCTGTTTTTT CASSFQGANTGELFF
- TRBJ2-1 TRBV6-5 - TGTGCCAGCAGTTACGGGCCCCTCAATGAGCAGTTCTTC CASSYGPLNEQFF
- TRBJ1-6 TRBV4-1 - TGCGCCAGCAGCCAGGGTTTTTTAAATAATTCACCCCTCCACTTT CASSQGFLNNSPLHF
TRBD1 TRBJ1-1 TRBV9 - TGTGCCAGCAGCGTAGTGGCAGGGGGTAGGAACACTGAAGCTTTCTTT CASSVVAGGRNTEAFF
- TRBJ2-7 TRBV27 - TGTGCCAGCTCCACCCTACTGAACTACGAGCAGTACTTC CASSTLLNYEQYF
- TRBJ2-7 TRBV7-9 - TGTGCCAGCAGCTCTCAGGTGGCTTCCTACGAGCAGTACTTC CASSSQVASYEQYF
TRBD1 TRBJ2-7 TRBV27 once TGTGCCAGCAGGACCGGGACAGGACCCTACGAGCAGTACTTC CASRTGTGPYEQYF
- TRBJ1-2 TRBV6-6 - TGTGCCAGCAGTCAATGGGGGGAGGAGCGGTATGGCTACACCTTC CASSQWGEERYGYTF
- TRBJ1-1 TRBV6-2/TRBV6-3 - TGTGCCAGCAGCCGCGGACAGCCCAATGAAGCTTTCTTT CASSRGQPNEAFF
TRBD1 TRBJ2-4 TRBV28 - TGTGCCAGCAGCATAACCGGGACAGAAGCCCAAAACATTCAGTACTTC CASSITGTEAQNIQYF
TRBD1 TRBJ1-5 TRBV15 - TGTGCCACCAGCAGAGATCAGGGGGTAAATCAGCCCCAGCATTTT CATSRDQGVNQPQHF